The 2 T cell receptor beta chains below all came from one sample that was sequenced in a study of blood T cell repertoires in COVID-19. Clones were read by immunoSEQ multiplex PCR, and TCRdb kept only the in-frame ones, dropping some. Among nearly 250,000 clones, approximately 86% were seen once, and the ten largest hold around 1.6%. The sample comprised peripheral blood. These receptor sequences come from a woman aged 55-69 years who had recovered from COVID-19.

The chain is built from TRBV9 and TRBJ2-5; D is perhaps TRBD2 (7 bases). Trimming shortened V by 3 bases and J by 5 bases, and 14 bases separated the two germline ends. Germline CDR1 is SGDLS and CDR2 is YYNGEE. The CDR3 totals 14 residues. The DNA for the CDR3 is TGTGCCAGCAGCGCGGCGGGGGCAGAGGAGACCCAGTACTTC. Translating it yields CASSAAGAEETQYF.

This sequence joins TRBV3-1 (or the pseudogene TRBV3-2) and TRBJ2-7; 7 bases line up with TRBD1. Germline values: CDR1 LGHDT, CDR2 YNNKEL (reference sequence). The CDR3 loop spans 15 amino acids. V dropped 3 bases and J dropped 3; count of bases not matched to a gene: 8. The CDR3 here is CASSQATGPGYEQYF. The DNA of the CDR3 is TGTGCCAGCAGCCAGGCGACAGGGCCTGGCTACGAGCAGTACTTC.